A single sample gave rise to the 31 T cell receptor beta chains below, sequenced in a study of regulatory T cells in long-lasting Graves disease. The sample's time point: newly diagnosed GD, antithyroid drugs for less than 3 months. PBMC RNA served as the TCR library source. The TCR beta library used iRepertoire HTBI primers with Arm-PCR amplification of CDR3. TCRdb called the multiplex PCR reads again in MiXCR, with one record for every CDR3 protein. Of fewer than 650,000 distinct CDR3 sequences listed, approximately 15% are singletons. The sample also formed part of further work on T cells in Graves' hyperthyroidism and ophthalmopathy.

The sample in question was peripheral blood mononuclear cells (PBMCs), obtained at new diagnosis, from a patient treated with antithyroid drugs. The receptors stem from a woman aged 30 to 39 with Graves disease.

This clonotype was seen just once. This could be a read error, since a much larger clone is one nucleotide away. The V gene is TRBV27, the J gene TRBJ2-7, with D perhaps assigned TRBD1 or TRBD2 (5 bases each). The CDR3 is 16 residues long. Germline lookup yields CDR1 MNHEY and CDR2 SMNVEV (reference sequence). Trimming removed 5 bases at V and 1 base at J, with 18 bases between. The CDR3 sequence: CASSDFGASGSYEQYF. The DNA for the CDR3 is TGTGCCAGCAGTGATTTCGGGGCCTCGGGGTCCTACGAGCAGTACTTC.

This clonotype was detected many times. This chain connects TRBV11-2 to TRBJ1-2, with TRBD1 matching 7 bases. The CDR3 length is 16 residues. CDR1 is SGHAT, CDR2 FQNNGV, per germline. V was pared by 1 base and J by 2 bases, with 7 bases of the junction left unmatched. The CDR3 nucleotides read TGTGCCAGCAGCTTAGTTGGGGGACAGATCAACTATGGCTACACCTTC. Its protein product is CASSLVGGQINYGYTF.

This clonotype has a count of ten or more. V and J are TRBV5-1 and TRBJ2-3, with 10 bases identical to TRBD2. There are 17 residues in the CDR3. Germline assignment: CDR1 SGHRS and CDR2 YFSETQ. With 4 bases clipped from V and 2 bases from J, the junction kept 10 bases outside the gene matches. CDR3 nucleotide sequence: TGCGCCAGCAGCCCTCTAGCGGGAGTTTCACCCACAGATACGCAGTATTTT. Translated: CASSPLAGVSPTDTQYF.

This clonotype was detected ten times or more. This sequence joins TRBV11-2 and TRBJ1-1; 7 bases match TRBD1. The V and J ends lost 6 bases and 5 bases, in that order; junction bases with no gene match: 9. The length of the CDR3 is 14 residues. Germline CDR1 is SGHAT and CDR2 is FQNNGV. The CDR3 sequence is CASRPRQGWTEAFF. DNA for the CDR3: TGTGCCAGCAGACCAAGACAGGGTTGGACTGAAGCTTTCTTT.

This clonotype has ten or more counts. The chain employs TRBV2 and TRBJ2-7; 8 bases align to TRBD2. CDR1 and CDR2 (germline): SNHLY, FYNNEI. The CDR3 consists of 11 residues. V lost 5 bases and J lost 11; bases outside the gene matches: 5. The CDR3 region is CASSPTLAEYF. CDR3 bases: TGTGCCAGCAGTCCCACACTAGCGGAGTACTTC.

The chain has TRBV19 and TRBJ2-7; no reliable D call. The CDR3 has 13 residues. The germline V and J ends were trimmed by 7 bases and 2 bases, with 12 bases remaining between them. Germline lookup yields CDR1 LNHDA and CDR2 SQIVND (reference sequence). The CDR3 DNA reads TGTGCCAGTATGCGCACGAATCCCTACGAGCAGTACTTC. Translating it yields CASMRTNPYEQYF. The full variable domain, completed using reference TRBV19 and TRBJ2-7, is DGGITQSPKYLFRKEGQNVTLSCEQNLNHDAMYWYRQDPGQGLRLIYYSQIVNDFQKGDIAEGYSVSREKKESFPLTVTSAQKNPTAFYLCASMRTNPYEQYFGPGTRLTVT.

The V and J genes are TRBV29-1 and TRBJ1-2; D is possibly TRBD1 (5 bases). Germline values: CDR1 SQVTM, CDR2 ANQGSEA. The CDR3 is 15 amino acids. Between the trimmed V and J ends, which lost 3 bases and 4 bases, there was a span of 18 bases. CDR3 sequence: CSVDPGGLAAYGYTF. CDR3 nucleotide sequence: TGCAGCGTTGATCCTGGGGGGTTGGCCGCCTATGGCTACACCTTC.

The chain couples TRBV3-1 to TRBJ2-7, with 11 nucleotides matching TRBD1. V shed 5 bases and J 2 bases; nucleotides not matched to a gene: 11. The CDR3 runs to 17 residues. CDR1 and CDR2 (germline): LGHDT, YNNKEL (reference sequence). In DNA form, the CDR3 reads TGTGCCAGCAGCTACAAAGGGACAGGGGGATTCACCTACGAGCAGTACTTC. Translating gives CASSYKGTGGFTYEQYF.

This clonotype has at least ten counts. The V call is TRBV10-3, the J call TRBJ2-6; D call uncertain. The CDR3 sequence is 14 residues long. The ends were cut back, 10 bases at V and 4 bases at J, with 14 bases in the middle. Germline values: CDR1 ENHRY, CDR2 SYGVKD. The CDR3 DNA reads as TGTGCCACCCAAAGGGTCGCCGGGGCCAACGTCCTGACTTTC. It yields the protein CATQRVAGANVLTF.

This sequence joins TRBV2 and TRBJ2-1; D gene uncertain. Germline V CDR1 and CDR2: SNHLY, FYNNEI. V lost 1 base, J lost 7 bases, and 11 bases lay in between. The CDR3 length is 14 residues. The CDR3 region is CASSEEALHNEQFF. The CDR3 nucleotides read TGTGCCAGCAGTGAAGAAGCTCTCCATAATGAGCAGTTCTTC.

The J gene is TRBJ1-1, the V gene TRBV29-1, with 7 bases identical to TRBD1. Looked up from germline, CDR1 is SQVTM and CDR2 is ANQGSEA. Trimming at V came to 6 bases and at J to 0 bases, leaving 4 bases not matched to a gene. The CDR3 is made up of 13 amino acids. The DNA for the CDR3 is TGCAGCGTGTTACAGGGGATGAACACTGAAGCTTTCTTT. It is translated as CSVLQGMNTEAFF.

This clonotype was observed at least ten times. The CDR3 DNA reads as TGTGCCAGCAGCACATTCGGGTACACTGAAGCTTTCTTT. Protein: CASSTFGYTEAFF. This sequence joins TRBV7-9 and TRBJ1-1, with D uncertain. Trimming took 5 bases from V and 3 from J, leaving 10 bases between them. This CDR3 region has 13 residues. Germline assignment: CDR1 SEHNR and CDR2 FQNEAQ (reference sequence). The full variable domain, with the rest looked up from reference TRBV7-9 and TRBJ1-1, is DTGVSQNPRHKITKRGQNVTFRCDPISEHNRLYWYRQTLGQGPEFLTYFQNEAQLEKSRLLSDRFSAERPKGSFSTLEIQRTEQGDSAMYLCASSTFGYTEAFFGQGTRLTVV.

This clonotype was seen repeatedly, ten times or more. J is TRBJ2-3 and V is TRBV29-1, with 9 bases fitting TRBD1. Germline V CDR1 and CDR2: SQVTM, ANQGSEA. V lost 7 bases to trimming and J lost 4 bases; unmatched junction nucleotides: 9. The CDR3 contains 14 residues. CDR3 DNA: TGCAGCGCCGACCGGGACAGGGACGCAGATACGCAGTATTTT. This translates into CSADRDRDADTQYF.

This clonotype was picked up many times. The J gene is TRBJ2-1, the V gene TRBV2; 8 nucleotides align to TRBD1. The CDR3 consists of 15 residues. J gave up 3 bases and V 8 bases, and 9 bases lay outside the gene matches. Germline V CDR1 and CDR2: SNHLY, FYNNEI. As DNA, the CDR3 is TGTGCCAGCTACTCGACAGGGGCCAACTACAATGAGCAGTTCTTC. Its translation: CASYSTGANYNEQFF.

The gene calls are TRBV4-2 and TRBJ2-1; 7 positions match TRBD2. The CDR3 has 14 amino acids. The V gene's germline CDR1 is LGHNA and CDR2 YNFKEQ. The junction had 5 bases not matched to a gene; V was cut back by 0 bases and J by 9 bases. In DNA, the CDR3 is TGTGCCAGCAGCCAAGATATGGGAGGGAGTGAGCAGTTCTTC. Amino acid sequence: CASSQDMGGSEQFF.

There are many counts of this clonotype. The rearrangement uses TRBV10-3 and TRBJ2-1; D uncertain. CDR3 length equals 11 residues. The V gene lost 2 bases and the J gene lost 7 bases, with 3 bases spanning the gap. In germline, CDR1 is ENHRY, CDR2 SYGVKD. Here the CDR3 reads CAISERNEQFF. DNA for the CDR3: TGTGCCATCAGTGAGCGAAATGAGCAGTTCTTC.

This clonotype was counted many times. The J gene is TRBJ1-1, the V gene TRBV28; 8 bases fit TRBD1. This CDR3 is built from 14 residues. Germline V gene data show CDR1 as MDHEN and CDR2 as SYDVKM. Trimming cost V 7 bases and J 10 bases; bases outside gene matches: 14. The CDR3 DNA sequence: TGTGCCAGCATTCTTTCCGGGACAGGCTCATCAGCTTTCTTT. It yields the protein CASILSGTGSSAFF.

This clonotype was detected ten times or more. The genes are TRBV6-5 and TRBJ2-5; 8 nucleotides line up with TRBD2. The V segment lost 2 bases and the J segment 4 bases; nucleotides outside the gene matches: 12. Per germline, CDR1 MNHEY and CDR2 SVGAGI. The CDR3 totals 17 residues. The CDR3 nucleotides read TGTGCCAGCAGTTACGGTTTGAGCGGGGGCGCGGGAGAGACCCAGTACTTC. This translates into CASSYGLSGGAGETQYF.

There are many counts of this clonotype. The V call is TRBV29-1, the J call TRBJ1-1, with D possibly matching TRBD1 (5 bases). V was cut by 0 bases and J by 10 bases, with 18 bases left in between. The CDR3 spans 14 residues. The germline V gene encodes CDR1 SQVTM and CDR2 ANQGSEA. The CDR3, as DNA: TGCAGCGTTGAAGATCTTGTGGCAGGGACGTCAGCTTTCTTT. As protein: CSVEDLVAGTSAFF. Complete variable domain (other parts from reference TRBV29-1 and TRBJ1-1): SAVISQKPSRDICQRGTSLTIQCQVDSQVTMMFWYRQQPGQSLTLIATANQGSEATYESGFVIDKFPISRPNLTFSTLTVSNMSPEDSSIYLCSVEDLVAGTSAFFGQGTRLTVV.

This clonotype came up many times. The chain carries TRBV15 and TRBJ1-4; the D gene is possibly TRBD1 (6 bases). The CDR3 spans 16 residues. V was clipped by 1 base and J by 8 bases, with 17 bases between them. Germline CDR1 LNHNV, CDR2 YYDKDF (reference sequence). In DNA form, the CDR3 reads TGTGCCACCAGCAGAGGGGCTTACAGGGTCGGGGAAAAACTGTTTTTT. Protein: CATSRGAYRVGEKLFF.

The genes are TRBV5-5 and TRBJ2-7; D not certain. This CDR3 is 16 amino acids long. The germline CDR1 and CDR2 sequences are SGHKS and YYEKEE (reference sequence). The V gene lost 0 bases and the J gene lost 0 bases, with 13 bases spanning the gap. CDR3 DNA: TGTGCCAGCAGCTTGGCTGGAGCCGTCAGCTCCTACGAGCAGTACTTC. Residues: CASSLAGAVSSYEQYF.

This clonotype showed up just a few times. V usage is TRBV2 and J usage is TRBJ1-6, with D uncertain. From germline, CDR1 is SNHLY and CDR2 FYNNEI. CDR3 length equals 12 residues. V was pared by 9 bases and J by 13 bases, with 16 bases between. The CDR3 DNA reads TGTGCCAGGAAGACACCCGGCGGTCCCCTCCACTTT. It codes for CARKTPGGPLHF.

In its sample, this clonotype was seen many times. The chain carries TRBV2 and TRBJ2-7; no definite D call. V lost 6 bases, J lost 6 bases, and 9 bases lay in between. This CDR3 is 11 amino acids long. Germline loops: CDR1 SNHLY, CDR2 FYNNEI. CDR3 sequence: CASRSVAEQYF. The CDR3 coding sequence is TGTGCCAGCAGATCAGTAGCCGAGCAGTACTTC.

CDR3 in amino acids: CASNSLGTPAGELFF. The CDR3 region has the DNA TGTGCCAGTAACTCCCTCGGGACTCCAGCCGGGGAGCTGTTTTTT. This chain connects TRBV19 to TRBJ2-2; possible D gene TRBD2, 6 bases. The germline V gene encodes CDR1 LNHDA and CDR2 SQIVND (reference sequence). There are 15 residues in the CDR3. Trimming shortened V by 7 bases and J by 6 bases, and 18 bases separated the two germline ends.

This clonotype occurred many times. The chain's CDR3 is CASVGIGVYGYTF. The CDR3 bases are TGTGCCAGCGTGGGAATTGGGGTTTATGGCTACACCTTC. This sequence joins TRBV12-3 or TRBV12-4 and TRBJ1-2, with D unclear. The germline V and J ends were trimmed by 8 bases and 5 bases, with 15 bases remaining between them. The CDR3 length is 13 residues.

This clonotype was seen ten or more times. The chain uses TRBV9 and TRBJ2-3; 11 bases align to TRBD2. The CDR3 totals 16 residues. The trim removed 5 bases at V and 2 bases at J, leaving 7 bases unmatched. Germline CDR1 is SGDLS and CDR2 is YYNGEE. The CDR3 DNA sequence: TGTGCCAGCAGTTACGGGACTAGCGGTCTCACAGATACGCAGTATTTT. Translation: CASSYGTSGLTDTQYF.

The table lists this clonotype with many counts. The chain carries TRBV7-3 and TRBJ1-1; D perhaps matches TRBD1 (5 bases). The CDR3 loop spans 15 amino acids. The germline V gene encodes CDR1 SGHTA and CDR2 FQGTGA. Deletions cut 3 bases from V and 2 bases from J, with 13 bases between. The DNA of the CDR3 is TGTGCCAGCAGCTTCGGGGCGCAGGGTAACACTGAAGCTTTCTTT. Its protein is CASSFGAQGNTEAFF. Looking up the rest from reference TRBV7-3 and TRBJ1-1 gives the full variable domain: GAGVSQTPSNKVTEKGKYVELRCDPISGHTALYWYRQSLGQGPEFLIYFQGTGAADDSGLPNDRFFAVRPEGSVSTLKIQRTERGDSAVYLCASSFGAQGNTEAFFGQGTRLTVV.

At least ten counts were recorded for this clonotype. The chain joins TRBV12-5 to TRBJ2-1; TRBD2 agrees at 13 bases. The J segment lost 8 bases and the V segment lost 4 bases, leaving 11 bases of the junction unmatched. The CDR3 consists of 17 residues. Germline V gives CDR1 LGHNT, CDR2 FRNRAP. The CDR3 DNA reads as TGTGCTAGTGGTTCTGGGGATCGGACTAGCGGGAGTGATGAGCAGTTCTTC. Its translation: CASGSGDRTSGSDEQFF. Drawing the rest from reference TRBV12-5 and TRBJ2-1, the complete variable domain is DARVTQTPRHKVTEMGQEVTMRCQPILGHNTVFWYRQTMMQGLELLAYFRNRAPLDDSGMPKDRFSAEMPDATLATLKIQPSEPRDSAVYFCASGSGDRTSGSDEQFFGPGTRLTVL.

The chain couples TRBV6-1 to TRBJ1-1; D unclear. With 0 bases removed from V and 5 bases from J, the gap between germline ends came to 7 bases. The CDR3 runs to 13 residues. Germline values: CDR1 MNHNS, CDR2 SASEGT. The CDR3 spells CASSEAVRTEAFF. CDR3 nucleotide sequence: TGTGCCAGCAGTGAAGCGGTAAGGACTGAAGCTTTCTTT.

V and J are TRBV7-2 and TRBJ2-7; TRBD2 matches at 12 bases. Germline V lookup: CDR1 SGHTA, CDR2 FQGNSA. Unmatched junction bases numbered 10, after V lost 7 bases and J lost 0 bases. The CDR3 consists of 17 residues. This CDR3 reads CASNQTRTSGASYEQYF. CDR3 DNA: TGTGCCAGCAACCAAACACGGACTAGCGGGGCCTCCTACGAGCAGTACTTC.

Many counts were recorded for this clonotype. The rearrangement uses TRBV20-1 and TRBJ2-3, with D perhaps TRBD2 (5 bases). Between the trimmed V and J ends, which lost 0 bases and 3 bases, there was a span of 10 bases. This CDR3 is built from 14 residues. The germline V gene encodes CDR1 DFQATT and CDR2 SNEGSKA (reference sequence). The CDR3 protein is CSARDAGSTDTQYF. The CDR3 coding sequence is TGCAGTGCTAGAGATGCTGGGAGTACAGATACGCAGTATTTT.